Shown below are 10 T cell receptor beta chains from a single sample sequenced in a study of blood T cell repertoires in COVID-19. TCRdb's table, derived via immunoSEQ multiplex PCR, lists solely in-frame clones and lacks some. The table records almost 55,000 clones, around 87% of them present only once. Material for sequencing was peripheral blood. These receptors all come from a man aged 45-60 years with active COVID-19.

The chain is built from TRBV5-8 and TRBJ2-5; 7 positions match TRBD2. The germline V gene has CDR1 SGHTS and CDR2 YDEGEE. The CDR3 contains 14 residues. Losses at the gene ends were 0 bases for V and 7 bases for J; bases not matched to a gene: 6. The CDR3 reads CASSLAGEGRTQYF. The DNA of the CDR3 is TGTGCCAGCAGCTTGGCCGGGGAGGGGAGGACCCAGTACTTC.

This sequence joins TRBV24-1 and TRBJ1-2; D not certain. V was trimmed by 3 bases and J by 2 bases, leaving 3 bases between them. The V gene's germline CDR1 is KGHDR and CDR2 SFDVKD. The CDR3 loop spans 12 amino acids. DNA for the CDR3: TGTGCCACCAGTGATCCAAACTATGGCTACACCTTC. Encoded protein: CATSDPNYGYTF.

The genes are TRBV5-3 and TRBJ1-6; 9 bases align to TRBD1. TRBV5-3 is annotated as an ORF whose role is uncertain. CDR3 length: 16 residues. The ends lost 10 bases at V and 5 bases at J; junction bases unmatched: 13. The CDR3 spells CASKRTDRGNNSPLHF. For the CDR3, the DNA is TGTGCCTCCAAGCGAACTGACAGGGGGAATAATTCACCCCTCCACTTT.

The chain employs TRBV11-2 and TRBJ2-1; 12 bases agree with TRBD2. This CDR3 region has 19 residues. Trimming removed 0 bases from V and 9 bases from J; junction bases left unmatched: 15. CDR1 and CDR2 (germline): SGHAT, FQNNGV. The CDR3 DNA sequence: TGTGCCAGCAGCTTAGATTTCCGCCTAGCGGGGGGGGCGGACGGTGAGCAGTTCTTC. Its protein is CASSLDFRLAGGADGEQFF. Full variable domain (remainder filled in from reference TRBV11-2 and TRBJ2-1): EAGVAQSPRYKIIEKRQSVAFWCNPISGHATLYWYQQILGQGPKLLIQFQNNGVVDDSQLPKDRFSAERLKGVDSTLKIQPAKLEDSAVYLCASSLDFRLAGGADGEQFFGPGTRLTVL.

There are a few counts of this clone. V is TRBV5-4 and J is TRBJ2-2, with TRBD1 identical over 8 bases. Looked up from germline, CDR1 is SGHNT and CDR2 is YYREEE (reference sequence). The CDR3 runs to 15 residues. V shed 4 bases, J shed 5 bases, and the junction held 7 bases outside the gene matches. In DNA form, the CDR3 reads TGTGCCAGCAGCACCGGACAGGGATGGACCGGGGAGCTGTTTTTT. Translated: CASSTGQGWTGELFF. Full variable domain (outside the CDR3, taken from reference TRBV5-4 and TRBJ2-2): ETGVTQSPTHLIKTRGQQVTLRCSSQSGHNTVSWYQQALGQGPQFIFQYYREEENGRGNFPPRFSGLQFPNYSSELNVNALELDDSALYLCASSTGQGWTGELFFGEGSRLTVL.

The chain employs TRBV5-1 and TRBJ1-2; TRBD1 matches at 8 bases. In germline, CDR1 is SGHRS, CDR2 YFSETQ. The CDR3 covers 15 residues. V shed 0 bases, J shed 5 bases, and the junction held 6 bases outside the gene matches. The CDR3 DNA follows: TGCGCCAGCAGCTTGGCCGAAGGACAGGGTTATGGCTACACCTTC. The encoded protein is CASSLAEGQGYGYTF.

The J gene is TRBJ2-2, the V gene TRBV2, with TRBD1 identical over 7 bases. V was pared by 5 bases and J by 0 bases, with 3 bases of the junction left unmatched. CDR3 length equals 15 residues. The germline gives CDR1 SNHLY, CDR2 FYNNEI. The CDR3 DNA is TGTGCCAGCAGTTCACAGGGGCCGAACACCGGGGAGCTGTTTTTT. Translated: CASSSQGPNTGELFF.

The rearrangement links TRBV14 to TRBJ2-3, with 13 positions matching TRBD2. J lost 1 base, V lost 3 bases, and 4 bases had no gene match. In germline, CDR1 is SGHDN, CDR2 FVKESK. The CDR3 is 17 residues long. Here the CDR3 reads CASSQYGTSGGTDTQYF. CDR3 coding DNA: TGTGCCAGCAGCCAGTATGGGACTAGCGGGGGCACAGATACGCAGTATTTT.

The chain carries TRBV6-5 and TRBJ2-3; a possible D gene is TRBD2 (6 bases). The V end lost 7 bases, the J end lost 3 bases, and 14 bases lay between the germline ends. CDR3 length equals 14 residues. Germline-derived CDR1 and CDR2 are MNHEY and SVGAGI. CDR3 sequence: CASINRESTDTQYF. The CDR3 nucleotides read TGTGCCAGCATAAATCGGGAGAGTACAGATACGCAGTATTTT.

The chain uses TRBV24-1 and TRBJ2-1; D gene ambiguous. This CDR3 spans 13 amino acids. CDR1 and CDR2 from the germline V gene are KGHDR and SFDVKD. Trimming removed 5 bases at V and 7 bases at J, with 11 bases between. CDR3 amino acids: CATSVPPRNEQFF. CDR3 sequence (DNA): TGTGCCACCAGTGTCCCCCCGAGGAATGAGCAGTTCTTC.